This T cell receptor (beta chain) emerged from a study of T cells in localized non-small cell lung cancer. Broader study findings: Multi-region tumor sequencing was not done, so intratumor heterogeneity could not be excluded. Compared with tumor, uninvolved adjacent lung displayed greater T cell clonality, ranking highest overall.

Sequencing was performed with immunoSEQ multiplex PCR; in TCRdb, only in-frame clones are kept and a portion is missing. This table has about 59,000 clones, around 90% appearing once. About this clone itself: Its specificity is unknown.

The TCR was taken from a man aged 35 to 69 with stage I squamous cell lung carcinoma. The material was peripheral blood, obtained before any cancer treatment.

The CDR3 DNA reads TGTGCCAGCAGCCAAGTACTCGGAACGGGATACGAGCAGTACTTC. This gives the protein CASSQVLGTGYEQYF. The chain employs TRBV4-2 and TRBJ2-7, with D tentatively TRBD2 (5 bases). Germline V lookup: CDR1 LGHNA, CDR2 YNFKEQ. V was shortened by 1 base and J by 4 bases, with 14 bases between the two germline ends. This CDR3 contains 15 residues.